One sample yielded the 23 T cell receptor beta chains listed below, sequenced in a study of tumor and adjacent non-tumor tissue in lung cancer (dated by TCRdb to the late 2010s). Bulk unsorted tissue served as the source for RNA extraction, and RNA quality was assessed using a NanoDrop ND-1000 and an Agilent 2100. For the normal lung samples, distant non-tumor tissue was collected more than 3 cm away from the tumor edge. The receptor library was made with multiplex PCR. The data were produced on an Illumina HiSeq 2500. TCRbeta libraries were constructed through three rounds of nested PCR with primers (Table S4) according to protocols adapted from ARM-PCR. TCRdb's own reprocessing of the public reads used fastp at Q25 and MiXCR and kept productive beta chains. Every CDR3 protein is listed once, alongside the most common genes and DNA of its rows. For this sample the table gives some 99,000 distinct CDR3 sequences, of which about 63% were detected only once. Jointly, the top ten make up 15% to 20% of the sample.

The sequencing sample was made of distant non-tumor lung tissue. The receptors stem from a man in his sixties with non-small cell lung cancer.

The V call is TRBV29-1, the J call TRBJ2-3; D possibly matches TRBD1 or TRBD2 (6 bases each). Trimming removed 1 base at V and 3 bases at J, with 14 bases between. CDR3 length: 15 amino acids. Germline V lookup: CDR1 SQVTM, CDR2 ANQGSEA. The CDR3 spells CSVEVGGSNTDTQYF. The CDR3 DNA follows: TGCAGCGTTGAAGTGGGGGGCTCTAATACAGATACGCAGTATTTT.

This clonotype was detected many times. The V gene is TRBV6-5, the J gene TRBJ1-2; D is perhaps TRBD1 (5 bases). Germline V lookup: CDR1 MNHEY, CDR2 SVGAGI. The CDR3 covers 15 residues. Trimming took 7 bases from V and 2 from J, leaving 17 bases between them. Here the CDR3 reads CASTGGTMMNYGYTF. In nucleotides, the CDR3 is TGTGCCAGCACGGGGGGGACGATGATGAACTATGGCTACACCTTC.

A remark on this clonotype: Mismatch with germline at one junction end may stem from a read error. The genes are TRBV2 and TRBJ1-3; D is uncertain. The germline gives CDR1 SNHLY, CDR2 FYNNEI. CDR3 size: 14 residues. CDR3 sequence (DNA): TGTGCCTGCAGTGAAGAGGGCCCACCTAACACCATATATTTT. Its translation: CACSEEGPPNTIYF.

Regarding this clonotype: A much bigger clone sits one base away, suggesting this may be a read error. The chain recombines TRBV5-6 with TRBJ2-1, with TRBD1 identical over 7 bases. Trimming cost V 1 base and J 3 bases; bases outside gene matches: 4. The CDR3 covers 15 residues. Germline CDR1 and CDR2: SGHDT and YYEEEE. CDR3 sequence (DNA): TGTGCCAGCAGCTTGCACGACAGGGACTACAATGAGCAGTTCTTC. This sequence encodes CASSLHDRDYNEQFF.

This clonotype was picked up a small number of times. The chain links TRBV29-1 to TRBJ2-7, with 8 nucleotides matching TRBD2. The CDR3 is 13 amino acids. The germline CDR1 and CDR2 sequences are SQVTM and ANQGSEA. After removal of 2 bases from V and 1 base from J, the junction contained 1 base not matched to a gene. The CDR3 DNA is TGCAGCGTTGAATTAGCGGGGTCCTACGAGCAGTACTTC. The encoded protein is CSVELAGSYEQYF.

In regard to this clonotype: A much larger clone differs from this one at a single base, so this may be a read error. The genes are TRBV12-3 or TRBV12-4 and TRBJ1-5; 9 bases are a match to TRBD1. The CDR3 runs to 15 residues. The CDR3 loop reads CASSGTGFVGQLQHF. CDR3 coding DNA: TGTGCCAGCAGTGGGACAGGGTTCGTGGGTCAGCTCCAGCATTTT.

This clonotype came up a few times. The rearrangement uses TRBV21-1 and TRBJ2-5; the table assigns TRBD1, which was not confirmed against the DNA. TRBV21-1 is recorded as a pseudogene. The CDR3 totals 12 residues. This CDR3 is CASSKEGETQYF. The CDR3 DNA is TGTGCCAGCAGCAAAGAGGGGGAGACCCAGTACTTC.

On this clonotype itself: A junction end diverges from the germline sequence, so it may reflect a read error. This rearrangement joins TRBV29-1 to TRBJ1-5; unclear D gene. The CDR3 totals 13 residues. Germline assignment: CDR1 SQVTM and CDR2 ANQGSEA. CDR3 in amino acids: CGVVSGERRSQHF. The CDR3 DNA sequence: TGCGGCGTTGTTTCCGGGGAGCGTCGGTCCCAGCATTTT.

With regard to this clonotype: Because it lacks the conserved phenylalanine or tryptophan at the end, this CDR3 is likely a read error. The rearrangement joins TRBV11-1 to TRBJ2-1; 11 bases are shared with TRBD2. The germline V gene encodes CDR1 SGHAT and CDR2 FQDESV (reference sequence). This CDR3 has 16 residues. With V trimmed by 5 bases and J by 8 bases, 11 bases remained unmatched. The CDR3 here is CASSPYSSGRTDEQFL. For the CDR3, the DNA is TGTGCCAGCAGCCCATACTCTAGCGGGAGGACCGATGAGCAGTTCCTT.

With regard to this clonotype: A read error may produce the germline difference seen at one junction end. The rearrangement links TRBV6-5 to TRBJ2-7, with D perhaps TRBD2 (5 bases). The CDR3 is 14 amino acids. Per germline, CDR1 MNHEY and CDR2 SVGAGI. CDR3 loop: CATSSPGTLYEQYF. The CDR3, as DNA: TGCGCCACCAGTTCACCGGGAACACTATACGAGCAGTACTTC.

This clonotype was observed a handful of times. V and J are TRBV25-1 and TRBJ2-6, with D unresolved. Trimming left V 3 bases short and J 4 bases short, with 4 bases between. The CDR3 consists of 13 residues. The V gene's germline CDR1 is MGHDK and CDR2 SYGVNS. The DNA of the CDR3 is TGTGCCAGCAGTGATCTGGGGGCCAACGTCCTGACTTTC. It is translated as CASSDLGANVLTF.

Notes on this clonotype: The CDR3 does not end in the conserved phenylalanine or tryptophan, so this is likely a read error. The limits of the CDR3 on the DNA are not certain, so only TCRdb's listed CDR3 is given. The chain employs TRBV11-3 and TRBJ1-4; the table's D call, TRBD1, has no DNA check behind it. The CDR3 is 14 amino acids long, termini counted. In germline, CDR1 is SGHNT, CDR2 YENEEA. CDR3 region: CASSLGTGGEKLLH.

The table lists this clonotype with many counts. The chain recombines TRBV20-1 with TRBJ1-1; D unresolved. Germline loops: CDR1 DFQATT, CDR2 SNEGSKA (reference sequence). The V end lost 2 bases, the J end lost 0 bases, and 7 bases lay between the germline ends. The CDR3 loop spans 13 amino acids. The CDR3 region has the DNA TGCAGTGCTAGAAAACATTTGAACACTGAAGCTTTCTTT. Its protein product is CSARKHLNTEAFF.

Note on this clonotype: A read error is possible here, since a much larger clone lies one base away. V and J are TRBV6-5 and TRBJ2-3; 11 nucleotides agree with TRBD1. This CDR3 has 15 amino acids. CDR1 and CDR2 from the germline V gene are MNHEY and SVGAGI. The CDR3 DNA follows: TGTGCCAGCGGTTATTGGGGACAGGGGGCAGATACGCAGTATTTT. Translation: CASGYWGQGADTQYF.

Note on this clonotype: The junction differs from germline at one of its ends, possibly a read error. The rearrangement joins TRBV20-1 to TRBJ2-1, with D possibly TRBD2 on 6 matching bases. The CDR3 sequence is 14 residues long. CDR1 and CDR2 (germline): DFQATT, SNEGSKA (reference sequence). The CDR3 DNA reads as TGCAGCGCTAGAGAATTAACGGGAGTGGGTGAGCAGTTCTTC. It codes for CSARELTGVGEQFF.

The chain uses TRBV4-1 and TRBJ1-5; tentatively, D is TRBD1 or TRBD2 (5 bases each). TRBJ2-3 explains the end of the DNA better; the J call may be wrong. Germline values: CDR1 MGHRA, CDR2 YSYEKL. This CDR3 region has 16 residues. The CDR3 sequence is CASSQDPGNSDQPQYF. The CDR3, as DNA: TGCGCCAGCAGCCAAGACCCAGGGAATAGCGATCAGCCCCAGTATTTT.

This clonotype showed up many times. The gene calls are TRBV6-2 or TRBV6-3 and TRBJ2-3; 10 nucleotides match TRBD1. Germline V gene sequence: CDR1 MNHEY, CDR2 SVGEGT. CDR3 length: 15 amino acids. The V and J ends lost 7 bases and 2 bases, in that order; junction bases with no gene match: 6. The CDR3, as DNA: TGTGCCAGCAATACCGGGACAGGGGACACAGATACGCAGTATTTT. Amino acid sequence: CASNTGTGDTDTQYF.

A remark on this clonotype: The conserved phenylalanine or tryptophan normally closing the CDR3 is absent here, so this likely arose from a read error. The limits of the CDR3 on the DNA are not certain, so only TCRdb's listed CDR3 is given. The J gene is TRBJ1-2, the V gene TRBV5-6. Per the germline V gene, CDR1 is SGHDT and CDR2 is YYEEEE. A total of 14 residues make up the CDR3, ends included. The CDR3 loop is CASSLKDPNYGHTL.

On this clonotype: The junction does not match germline at one end; this may be a read error. J is TRBJ1-5 and V is TRBV4-1, with D possibly TRBD1 on 5 matching bases. The CDR3 is 16 amino acids. Germline-derived CDR1 and CDR2 are MGHRA and YSYEKL. Here the CDR3 DNA reads TGCGCCAGCAACCAAGACCCAGGGAATAGTAATCAGCCCCAGCATTTT. Residues: CASNQDPGNSNQPQHF.

V usage is TRBV5-1 and J usage is TRBJ2-7; D assignment may be TRBD1 or TRBD2 (5 bases each). There are 13 residues in the CDR3. Trimming stripped 4 bases from V and 7 bases from J, with 15 bases between. Germline V CDR1 and CDR2: SGHRS, YFSETQ. CDR3 loop: CASSPIGEGEQYF. The CDR3 DNA reads as TGCGCCAGCAGCCCGATCGGCGAGGGGGAGCAGTACTTC.

Of note for this clonotype: Being one base from a much bigger clone, this may be a read error. V is TRBV5-4 and J is TRBJ2-1, with 7 bases matching TRBD1. The germline V gene encodes CDR1 SGHNT and CDR2 YYREEE (reference sequence). The CDR3 length is 13 residues. With 4 bases clipped from V and 5 bases from J, the junction kept 3 bases outside the gene matches. CDR3 residues: CASSLGQDNEQFF. CDR3 sequence (DNA): TGTGCCAGCAGCCTCGGACAGGACAATGAGCAGTTCTTC.

This clonotype was counted at least ten times. The chain links TRBV6-6 to TRBJ2-7; the match to TRBD2 covers 7 bases. The CDR3 loop spans 14 amino acids. Germline assignment: CDR1 MNHNY and CDR2 SVGAGI (reference sequence). V lost 6 bases and J lost 6; bases outside the gene matches: 11. The CDR3 nucleotides are TGTGCCAGCAGCCCTACCTTACTAGCGCTCGAGCAGTACTTC. Translated: CASSPTLLALEQYF.

A note on this clonotype: One end of the junction is discordant with germline, which a read error may explain. V gene TRBV29-1 combines with J gene TRBJ2-3, with D tentatively TRBD2 (6 bases). The germline V gene encodes CDR1 SQVTM and CDR2 ANQGSEA. This CDR3 region has 12 residues. Written as DNA, the CDR3 is TGCGGCGTTGAAGAGGGGACTGATACGCAGTATTTT. This gives the protein CGVEEGTDTQYF.